This T cell receptor beta chain was recorded in a study of shared T cell receptors in the human thymus. Repertoires were generated with immunoSEQ multiplex PCR, while TCRdb's copy carries only in-frame clones and drops some. The table lists roughly 710,000 clones, 75% to 90% of them singletons. This CDR3 is 16 amino acids long. Trimming shortened V by 2 bases and J by 0 bases, and 11 bases separated the two germline ends. The germline gives CDR1 SGHVS, CDR2 FQNEAQ. The sample was also linked to a second study, of human thymus T cells.

The sample consisted of thymocytes. The chain recombines TRBV7-8 with TRBJ1-3; maybe TRBD1 (6 bases). The source is a girl in the first two years of life with a congenital heart defect. CDR3 protein: CASSLYRVSSGNTIYF. CDR3 coding DNA: TGTGCCAGCAGCTTATACAGGGTTTCCTCTGGAAACACCATATATTTT. Together with reference TRBV7-8 and TRBJ1-3, the CDR3 gives the full variable domain: GAGVSQSPRYKVAKRGQDVALRCDPISGHVSLFWYQQALGQGPEFLTYFQNEAQLDKSGLPSDRFFAERPEGSVSTLKIQRTQQEDSAVYLCASSLYRVSSGNTIYFGEGSWLTVV.